Listed here are 31 T cell receptor beta chains from one sample, sequenced in a study of CD4 T cells in relation to SARS-CoV-2 and coronaviruses. The assay was immunoSEQ multiplex PCR, and TCRdb's table has in-frame clones only and misses some. The table records about 56,000 clones, about 91% of them present only once. The specimen sequenced was naive CD4+ T cells from PBMCs. Subset noted: naive CD4+ T cells isolated by negative enrichment. These receptors all stem from an adult with COVID-19.

The V and J genes are TRBV2 and TRBJ1-3, with 11 bases matching TRBD1. CDR3 length equals 16 residues. Unmatched junction bases numbered 4, after V lost 4 bases and J lost 2 bases. Germline V lookup: CDR1 SNHLY, CDR2 FYNNEI. CDR3 residues: CASSAGQGATGNTIYF. CDR3 nucleotides: TGTGCCAGCAGTGCCGGACAGGGGGCTACTGGAAACACCATATATTTT.

V usage is TRBV19 and J usage is TRBJ2-3; 8 bases map to TRBD2. The V segment lost 6 bases and the J segment 4 bases; nucleotides outside the gene matches: 6. Germline V gives CDR1 LNHDA, CDR2 SQIVND (reference sequence). The CDR3 is 14 residues long. The CDR3 sequence: CASRAGGNSDTQYF. The CDR3 DNA follows: TGTGCCAGTAGGGCGGGAGGAAACTCAGATACGCAGTATTTT.

The CDR3: CASSQRGLYEQYF. The DNA of the CDR3 is TGTGCCAGTAGTCAGCGCGGACTCTACGAGCAGTACTTC. The chain recombines TRBV19 with TRBJ2-7; D perhaps matches TRBD2 (5 bases). The CDR3 has 13 residues. CDR1 is LNHDA and CDR2 is SQIVND in the germline V gene (reference sequence). Between the trimmed V and J ends, which lost 5 bases and 3 bases, there was a span of 11 bases.

This chain links TRBV5-8 with TRBJ2-5; D call uncertain. Per germline, CDR1 SGHTS and CDR2 YDEGEE. This CDR3 is built from 13 residues. Trimming took off 4 bases at V and 5 bases at J, with 12 bases between the two ends. CDR3 DNA: TGTGCCAGCAGCCTTCCTGCCCGGGAGACCCAGTACTTC. Translated, it gives CASSLPARETQYF.

The chain couples TRBV28 to TRBJ2-1, with D perhaps TRBD2 (7 bases). The CDR3 sequence is 16 residues long. V lost 8 bases and J 3 bases, leaving 20 bases between the germline ends. Germline values: CDR1 MDHEN, CDR2 SYDVKM. CDR3 sequence (DNA): TGTGCCAGCCTTGGGGGGGCTGCGGACAGCTACAATGAGCAGTTCTTC. Translating it yields CASLGGAADSYNEQFF.

The chain combines TRBV30 with TRBJ2-3; D uncertain. The CDR3 covers 12 residues. V lost 4 bases to trimming and J lost 7 bases, with 12 bases between them. Looked up from germline, CDR1 is GTSNPN and CDR2 is SVGIG (reference sequence). The CDR3: CAWISRENTQYF. The CDR3 coding sequence is TGTGCCTGGATCTCTCGCGAGAATACGCAGTATTTT.

The chain has TRBV7-9 and TRBJ2-2, with 7 bases matching TRBD1. V lost 6 bases, J lost 8 bases, and 18 bases stayed unmatched. This CDR3 is built from 17 residues. CDR1 and CDR2 (germline): SEHNR, FQNEAQ (reference sequence). This CDR3 is CASRRDRLPLAGGELFF. In nucleotides, the CDR3 is TGTGCCAGCAGACGGGACAGACTACCCCTTGCAGGAGGGGAGCTGTTTTTT.

This clone was observed a handful of times. The chain is built from TRBV3-1 (or the pseudogene TRBV3-2) and TRBJ2-2; tentative D call: TRBD2 (5 bases). The V gene lost 4 bases and the J gene lost 6 bases, with 18 bases spanning the gap. The CDR3 totals 16 residues. Per the germline V gene, CDR1 is LGHDT and CDR2 is YNNKEL (reference sequence). CDR3 DNA: TGTGCCAGCAGCCCTAAGCGTTCGGGAAACTCCGGGGAGCTGTTTTTT. This sequence encodes CASSPKRSGNSGELFF.

V usage is TRBV5-1 and J usage is TRBJ2-1, with TRBD2 matching over 8 bases. CDR3 length: 19 amino acids. CDR1 and CDR2 from the germline V gene are SGHRS and YFSETQ. Unmatched junction bases numbered 12, after V lost 1 base and J lost 0 bases. The CDR3 loop reads CASSLLVNSGVSSYNEQFF. CDR3 coding DNA: TGCGCCAGCAGCTTGTTGGTTAATAGCGGGGTGAGCTCCTACAATGAGCAGTTCTTC.

V and J are TRBV11-2 and TRBJ2-1; 9 positions agree with TRBD1. CDR1 is SGHAT, CDR2 FQNNGV, per germline. The CDR3 spans 15 residues. J gave up 2 bases and V 4 bases, and 3 bases lay outside the gene matches. CDR3 sequence reads: CASSSGTGTYNEQFF. DNA for the CDR3: TGTGCCAGCAGCTCCGGGACAGGGACCTACAATGAGCAGTTCTTC.

This clone was observed a single time. The chain uses TRBV24-1 and TRBJ2-5; 9 bases match TRBD1. The V gene's germline CDR1 is KGHDR and CDR2 SFDVKD. V trimming: 4 bases; J trimming: 5 bases; junction bases outside the gene matches: 7. CDR3 length: 15 amino acids. The CDR3 DNA sequence: TGTGCCACCAGTGACCGAGGGACAGGGTTGGAGACCCAGTACTTC. Residues: CATSDRGTGLETQYF.

V and J are TRBV25-1 and TRBJ2-1; 11 bases map to TRBD2. The germline V gene encodes CDR1 MGHDK and CDR2 SYGVNS. J was trimmed by 2 bases and V by 8 bases; bases with no gene match: 11. The CDR3 consists of 17 residues. The CDR3 bases are TGTGCCAGCCGACCCCCTTCTAGCGGGAGGACCTACAATGAGCAGTTCTTC. Translation gives CASRPPSSGRTYNEQFF.

The J gene is TRBJ2-3, the V gene TRBV7-9, with 7 nucleotides matching TRBD1. Germline V gene lookup returns CDR1 SEHNR and CDR2 FQNEAQ (reference sequence). Trimming removed 7 bases from V and 0 bases from J; junction bases left unmatched: 13. The CDR3 is 17 residues long. The CDR3 sequence is CASKGAGTPTSTDTQYF. Written as DNA, the CDR3 is TGTGCCAGCAAGGGGGCGGGCACCCCAACTAGCACAGATACGCAGTATTTT. The full variable domain, in which reference TRBV7-9 and TRBJ2-3 provide the parts outside the CDR3, is DTGVSQNPRHKITKRGQNVTFRCDPISEHNRLYWYRQTLGQGPEFLTYFQNEAQLEKSRLLSDRFSAERPKGSFSTLEIQRTEQGDSAMYLCASKGAGTPTSTDTQYFGPGTRLTVL.

The J gene is TRBJ2-5, the V gene TRBV7-8; the D is unclear. Trimming stripped 8 bases from V and 2 bases from J, with 15 bases between. Per the germline V gene, CDR1 is SGHVS and CDR2 is FQNEAQ. This CDR3 spans 14 amino acids. CDR3 sequence (DNA): TGTGCCAGCCGTAAGTCTCTCAGGCAAGAGACCCAGTACTTC. Residues: CASRKSLRQETQYF.

The V and J genes are TRBV12-3 or TRBV12-4 and TRBJ2-7; TRBD1 might be the D (6 bases). V lost 7 bases and J 4 bases, leaving 14 bases between the germline ends. This CDR3 has 13 residues. CDR3 sequence: CASTRDTKYEQYF. The DNA for the CDR3 is TGTGCCAGCACTCGGGACACAAAGTACGAGCAGTACTTC.

The chain joins TRBV15 to TRBJ2-1; 14 positions match TRBD2. The V gene's germline CDR1 is LNHNV and CDR2 YYDKDF (reference sequence). Trimming cost V 1 base and J 1 base; bases outside gene matches: 3. CDR3 length: 18 residues. In DNA form, the CDR3 reads TGTGCCACCAGCAGAGCCCGACTAGCGGGAGGGTCCTACAATGAGCAGTTCTTC. Its protein is CATSRARLAGGSYNEQFF.

The V gene is TRBV18, the J gene TRBJ1-2; no firm D call. CDR3 length: 13 amino acids. The V gene lost 0 bases and the J gene lost 8 bases, with 10 bases spanning the gap. Germline CDR1 reads KGHSH; CDR2 reads LQKENI. CDR3: CASSPPGRSGYTF. CDR3 sequence (DNA): TGTGCCAGCTCACCACCTGGCCGTAGCGGCTACACCTTC.

The chain carries TRBV2 and TRBJ2-7; no clear D. Trimming took off 5 bases at V and 0 bases at J, with 14 bases between the two ends. Per the germline V gene, CDR1 is SNHLY and CDR2 is FYNNEI. The CDR3 is made up of 15 amino acids. The CDR3 DNA is TGTGCCAGCAGTATCAGGATTACGAACTCCTACGAGCAGTACTTC. It codes for CASSIRITNSYEQYF.

The V gene is TRBV3-1 (or the pseudogene TRBV3-2), the J gene TRBJ2-1; 11 bases map to TRBD1. The germline gives CDR1 LGHDT, CDR2 YNNKEL (reference sequence). This CDR3 comprises 17 residues. Trimming removed 0 bases from V and 6 bases from J; junction bases left unmatched: 7. The CDR3 here is CASSQDWTGGAGNEQFF. The CDR3 nucleotides read TGTGCCAGCAGCCAAGACTGGACAGGGGGCGCGGGCAATGAGCAGTTCTTC.

The rearrangement uses TRBV28 and TRBJ2-5; D gene ambiguous. Trimming stripped 5 bases from V and 6 bases from J, with 16 bases between. The CDR3 has 14 amino acids. Germline CDR1 reads MDHEN; CDR2 reads SYDVKM. The CDR3 DNA reads TGTGCCAGCAGTGATCCCCCGGGTCCGCAGACCCAGTACTTC. This translates into CASSDPPGPQTQYF. Looking up the rest from reference TRBV28 and TRBJ2-5 gives the full variable domain: DVKVTQSSRYLVKRTGEKVFLECVQDMDHENMFWYRQDPGLGLRLIYFSYDVKMKEKGDIPEGYSVSREKKERFSLILESASTNQTSMYLCASSDPPGPQTQYFGPGTRLLVL.

J is TRBJ1-5 and V is TRBV7-2; 9 bases fit TRBD1. Germline CDR1 reads SGHTA; CDR2 reads FQGNSA. The CDR3 runs 16 residues. With 5 bases clipped from V and 5 bases from J, the junction kept 10 bases outside the gene matches. CDR3 sequence (DNA): TGTGCCAGCAGCACCGGGACAGGGAGTCCCCATCAGCCCCAGCATTTT. It specifies CASSTGTGSPHQPQHF.

V gene TRBV6-1 combines with J gene TRBJ1-2; D unclear. CDR3 size: 15 residues. The ends were cut back, 2 bases at V and 4 bases at J, with 14 bases in the middle. Germline lookup yields CDR1 MNHNS and CDR2 SASEGT. CDR3 nucleotides: TGTGCCAGCAGTGAAAGAACAGAAACCCCCTATGGCTACACCTTC. Translated, it gives CASSERTETPYGYTF.

In DNA, the CDR3 is TGTGCCAGCAGCGGATGGGGGAACACTGAAGCTTTCTTT. This codes for CASSGWGNTEAFF. V usage is TRBV9 and J usage is TRBJ1-1; D gene uncertain. Germline V CDR1 and CDR2: SGDLS, YYNGEE. V was cut by 3 bases and J by 1 base, with 7 bases left in between. The CDR3 contains 13 residues.

The genes are TRBV11-2 and TRBJ2-1; tentatively, D is TRBD2 (5 bases). In germline, CDR1 is SGHAT, CDR2 FQNNGV. The CDR3 sequence is 15 residues long. V lost 1 base and J 5 bases, leaving 12 bases between the germline ends. CDR3 sequence: CASSLVYGVHNEQFF. CDR3 DNA sequence: TGTGCCAGCAGCTTAGTATACGGGGTTCACAATGAGCAGTTCTTC.

The count of this clone is one. The chain employs TRBV2 and TRBJ2-1; 13 bases map to TRBD2. The CDR3 runs to 15 residues. Germline V gene lookup returns CDR1 SNHLY and CDR2 FYNNEI. The V and J ends lost 10 bases and 2 bases, in that order; junction bases with no gene match: 5. Here the CDR3 DNA reads TGTGCCACCACTAGCGGGAGGGCCACCTACAATGAGCAGTTCTTC. Protein product: CATTSGRATYNEQFF.

The chain couples TRBV3-1 (or the pseudogene TRBV3-2) to TRBJ1-1; D is uncertain. Per germline, CDR1 LGHDT and CDR2 YNNKEL (reference sequence). Trimming took 2 bases from V and 2 from J, leaving 6 bases between them. This CDR3 has 13 residues. In DNA form, the CDR3 reads TGTGCCAGCAGCCAATTTGTTAACACTGAAGCTTTCTTT. It codes for CASSQFVNTEAFF.

The rearrangement uses TRBV30 and TRBJ2-1, with 8 bases matching TRBD2. Germline assignment: CDR1 GTSNPN and CDR2 SVGIG (reference sequence). The CDR3 has 14 amino acids. J lost 0 bases, V lost 4 bases, and 2 bases had no gene match. The CDR3 reads CAWTGTSSYNEQFF. Here the CDR3 DNA reads TGTGCCTGGACCGGGACTAGCTCCTACAATGAGCAGTTCTTC.

The chain combines TRBV19 with TRBJ2-2; D tentatively reads TRBD1 or TRBD2 (5 bases each). There are 13 residues in the CDR3. Deletions cut 7 bases from V and 0 bases from J, with 6 bases between. Germline V gives CDR1 LNHDA, CDR2 SQIVND (reference sequence). CDR3 in DNA: TGTGCCAGTACGGGGCCGAACACCGGGGAGCTGTTTTTT. The encoded protein is CASTGPNTGELFF.

The V and J genes are TRBV11-1 and TRBJ2-2; weak D call: TRBD2 (7 bases). Trimming cost V 2 bases and J 5 bases, with 12 bases left between them. The CDR3 spans 15 residues. Germline V lookup: CDR1 SGHAT, CDR2 FQDESV (reference sequence). The CDR3, as DNA: TGTGCCAGCAGCTTACGCGGGGGCAGGACCGGGGAGCTGTTTTTT. This translates into CASSLRGGRTGELFF.

The chain links TRBV10-3 to TRBJ2-7; 15 nucleotides agree with TRBD2. This CDR3 is 14 amino acids long. In germline, CDR1 is ENHRY, CDR2 SYGVKD. V trimming: 8 bases; J trimming: 5 bases; junction bases outside the gene matches: 4. For the CDR3, the DNA is TGTGCCATCGGGTGGACTAGCGGGAGGGACGAGCAGTACTTC. Residues: CAIGWTSGRDEQYF.

This clone occurred once. The rearrangement links TRBV15 to TRBJ1-2, with D perhaps matching TRBD1 (5 bases). Germline CDR1 is LNHNV and CDR2 is YYDKDF (reference sequence). The CDR3 is 14 residues long. Trimming took 1 base from V and 10 from J, leaving 16 bases between them. CDR3 DNA: TGTGCCACCAGCAGAGTTCTAATTTCGGGGGACTACACCTTC. Amino acids: CATSRVLISGDYTF.